These 31 T cell receptor beta chains came from one sample sequenced in a study of shared clonotypes between healthy human individuals. TCRdb keeps only in-frame clones here, not all; method: immunoSEQ multiplex PCR. This sample has 1,100,000 or so clones; around 82% occur once, and the top ten carry more than 0.5%. Sequenced material: memory CD4+ T cells from PBMCs. The subset denotes: CD45RA-negative fraction. Source of these receptors: a man between 18 and 35 years old in good health. Some clones in this sample may be carry-over from other donors' samples.

As concerns this clone: The same CDR3 is also encoded by other DNA sequences in this sample. The chain links TRBV30 to TRBJ2-1; D is ambiguous. Germline loops: CDR1 GTSNPN, CDR2 SVGIG (reference sequence). The CDR3 is 12 amino acids. The V end was cut by 5 bases, the J end by 2 bases, with 7 bases between. CDR3 nucleotide sequence: TGTGCCTGGGGAAGAACCTACAATGAGCAGTTCTTC. Translated, it gives CAWGRTYNEQFF. The entire variable domain, with the rest obtained from reference TRBV30 and TRBJ2-1, is as follows: SQTIHQWPATLVQPVGSPLSLECTVEGTSNPNLYWYRQAAGRGLQLLFYSVGIGQISSEVPQNLSASRPQDRQFILSSKKLLLSDSGFYLCAWGRTYNEQFFGPGTRLTVL.

V gene TRBV19 combines with J gene TRBJ2-7; D gene unclear. The length of the CDR3 is 13 residues. Trimming stripped 2 bases from V and 3 bases from J, with 8 bases between. Germline CDR1 and CDR2: LNHDA and SQIVND (reference sequence). Here the CDR3 reads CASSIFGNYEQYF. The CDR3 coding sequence is TGTGCCAGTAGTATATTCGGTAACTACGAGCAGTACTTC.

V and J are TRBV18 and TRBJ2-1; 9 nucleotides agree with TRBD2. The CDR3 extends over 14 amino acids. Per germline, CDR1 KGHSH and CDR2 LQKENI. The V gene end was trimmed by 5 bases and the J gene end by 9 bases; junction bases not matched to a gene: 8. The CDR3 here is CASSGRREGSEQFF. The DNA for the CDR3 is TGTGCCAGCTCAGGTCGGCGGGAGGGGAGTGAGCAGTTCTTC.

The gene calls are TRBV4-2 and TRBJ2-5, with 7 nucleotides matching TRBD2. The V gene end was trimmed by 0 bases and the J gene end by 12 bases; junction bases not matched to a gene: 7. The CDR3 sequence is 13 residues long. Germline loops: CDR1 LGHNA, CDR2 YNFKEQ. CDR3 sequence (DNA): TGTGCCAGCAGCCAAGATTTAAGCGGGACTGAGTACTTC. Amino acids: CASSQDLSGTEYF.

This rearrangement joins TRBV30 to TRBJ2-7, with TRBD2 identical over 14 bases. Unmatched junction bases numbered 11, after V lost 7 bases and J lost 12 bases. This CDR3 is 13 amino acids long. Germline-derived CDR1 and CDR2 are GTSNPN and SVGIG (reference sequence). This chain's CDR3 is CALISGLAGEGYF. The CDR3 DNA reads as TGTGCCTTAATCTCGGGACTAGCGGGAGAAGGGTACTTC.

This CDR3 is CASSPALEKLFF. The CDR3 nucleotides read TGTGCCAGCTCACCAGCTCTTGAAAAACTGTTTTTT. This chain uses TRBV18 with TRBJ1-4, with D hard to call. The CDR3 extends over 12 amino acids. V lost 2 bases and J 7 bases, leaving 5 bases between the germline ends. The germline V gene encodes CDR1 KGHSH and CDR2 LQKENI.

The genes are TRBV9 and TRBJ2-3; TRBD2 might be the D (6 bases). V was cut by 6 bases and J by 0 bases, with 14 bases left in between. Looked up from germline, CDR1 is SGDLS and CDR2 is YYNGEE. The CDR3 has 15 amino acids. CDR3 sequence: CASTIGRTSTDTQYF. The CDR3 coding sequence is TGTGCCAGCACCATAGGGAGGACGAGCACAGATACGCAGTATTTT.

This chain connects TRBV5-4 to TRBJ2-1; perhaps TRBD2 as D (6 bases). Germline V gives CDR1 SGHNT, CDR2 YYREEE (reference sequence). The CDR3 consists of 14 residues. V was pared by 6 bases and J by 7 bases, with 17 bases between. CDR3 nucleotide sequence: TGTGCCAGCACTACTTGGACTACCCAGAATGAGCAGTTCTTC. Amino acid sequence: CASTTWTTQNEQFF.

The chain recombines TRBV30 with TRBJ1-2; unclear D gene. The germline gives CDR1 GTSNPN, CDR2 SVGIG (reference sequence). The CDR3 has 12 residues. V lost 0 bases and J lost 11, with 13 bases in between. CDR3 in amino acids: CAWSVQPTGYTF. CDR3 sequence (DNA): TGTGCCTGGAGTGTACAACCCACTGGGTACACCTTC.

This clone showed up just once. The gene calls are TRBV7-2 and TRBJ2-7; TRBD2 might be the D (6 bases). Deletions cut 1 base from V and 1 base from J, with 11 bases between. The germline CDR1 and CDR2 sequences are SGHTA and FQGNSA. The CDR3 totals 15 residues. The CDR3 nucleotides read TGTGCCAGCAGCTTAGATGCTAGCGCGTCCTACGAGCAGTACTTC. Amino acids: CASSLDASASYEQYF.

This clone was seen at least ten times. The gene calls are TRBV2 and TRBJ1-4; maybe TRBD1 (5 bases). V lost 1 base, J lost 11 bases, and 14 bases lay in between. This CDR3 is built from 14 residues. Per germline, CDR1 SNHLY and CDR2 FYNNEI. In DNA form, the CDR3 reads TGTGCCAGCAGTGAAGGTCAGGGCAGCAATAAACTGTTTTTT. Translating gives CASSEGQGSNKLFF. Combining the CDR3 with reference TRBV2 and TRBJ1-4 gives the whole variable domain EPEVTQTPSHQVTQMGQEVILRCVPISNHLYFYWYRQILGQKVEFLVSFYNNEISEKSEIFDDQFSVERPDGSNFTLKIRSTKLEDSAMYFCASSEGQGSNKLFFGSGTQLSVL.

This clone was counted once. This chain connects TRBV30 to TRBJ2-1; D gene ambiguous. V was clipped by 4 bases and J by 2 bases, with 15 bases between them. The germline V gene encodes CDR1 GTSNPN and CDR2 SVGIG (reference sequence). The CDR3 sequence is 15 residues long. The CDR3 bases are TGTGCCTGGACCCCTGTGACCAGCCCCTACAATGAGCAGTTCTTC. This gives the protein CAWTPVTSPYNEQFF.

Of note for this clone: One junction end does not reproduce the germline sequence, and a read error may be involved. The V gene is TRBV30, the J gene TRBJ2-7, with 14 bases fitting TRBD2. This CDR3 is 14 amino acids long. Germline CDR1 GTSNPN, CDR2 SVGIG (reference sequence). DNA for the CDR3: TGTGCCCGGAGGCCGACTAGCGGGAGGGGCGAGCAGTACTTC. Translating it yields CARRPTSGRGEQYF.

This chain joins TRBV12-2 and TRBJ2-3; no DNA check was done on the table's D call, TRBD2. TRBV12-2 is a documented pseudogene. CDR3 size: 16 residues. CDR3 loop: CASRPKMGRAPDTQYF. The CDR3 DNA follows: TGTGCAAGTCGCCCAAAAATGGGGAGAGCCCCAGATACGCAGTATTTT.

This chain connects TRBV5-1 to TRBJ2-3, with 9 bases lining up with TRBD2. The length of the CDR3 is 14 residues. Per the germline V gene, CDR1 is SGHRS and CDR2 is YFSETQ. J gave up 5 bases and V 4 bases, and 5 bases lay outside the gene matches. In DNA form, the CDR3 reads TGCGCCAGCAGCCCATTAGCGGGAGAAGATACGCAGTATTTT. As protein: CASSPLAGEDTQYF.

The rearrangement uses TRBV4-2 and TRBJ2-3; maybe TRBD1 (5 bases). V was clipped by 4 bases and J by 2 bases, with 7 bases between them. The CDR3 length is 13 residues. In germline, CDR1 is LGHNA, CDR2 YNFKEQ. The CDR3 sequence: CASSLTDTDTQYF. For the CDR3, the DNA is TGTGCCAGCAGCCTGACAGACACAGATACGCAGTATTTT.

The chain uses TRBV19 and TRBJ1-5, with 11 bases that match TRBD1. Germline loops: CDR1 LNHDA, CDR2 SQIVND (reference sequence). The CDR3 consists of 15 residues. The trim removed 4 bases at V and 5 bases at J, leaving 4 bases unmatched. The CDR3: CASSTGQGDHQPQHF. Here the CDR3 DNA reads TGTGCCAGTAGTACGGGACAGGGGGACCATCAGCCCCAGCATTTT.

The V gene is TRBV29-1, the J gene TRBJ2-7, with unresolved D. V was pared by 6 bases and J by 3 bases, with 9 bases between. CDR3 length equals 11 residues. Germline-derived CDR1 and CDR2 are SQVTM and ANQGSEA. In DNA, the CDR3 is TGCAGCGTCGCCCGGAACTACGAGCAGTACTTC. It yields the protein CSVARNYEQYF.

V and J are TRBV6-5 and TRBJ1-5; D unresolved. The CDR3 consists of 13 residues. V lost 0 bases and J 7 bases, leaving 7 bases between the germline ends. CDR1 and CDR2 from the germline V gene are MNHEY and SVGAGI. CDR3 DNA: TGTGCCAGCAGTTACTCAGCTGGGCAGCCCCAGCATTTT. It specifies CASSYSAGQPQHF.

V gene TRBV7-9 combines with J gene TRBJ2-2, with D possibly being TRBD2 (7 bases). CDR1 and CDR2 (germline): SEHNR, FQNEAQ (reference sequence). Trimming stripped 6 bases from V and 3 bases from J, with 17 bases between. This CDR3 region has 16 residues. The CDR3 DNA follows: TGTGCCAGCAGAAAAGGGGGGGACACATACACCGGGGAGCTGTTTTTT. It codes for CASRKGGDTYTGELFF.

The gene calls are TRBV5-6 and TRBJ1-4; D unresolved. Germline CDR1 is SGHDT and CDR2 is YYEEEE. The CDR3 totals 15 residues. The V gene lost 4 bases and the J gene lost 5 bases, with 15 bases spanning the gap. The DNA for the CDR3 is TGTGCCAGCAGCATCCGGGGATTTGGGAATGAAAAACTGTTTTTT. Encoded protein: CASSIRGFGNEKLFF.

As to this clone: Other nucleotide sequences in the sample specify the same CDR3. The rearrangement uses TRBV5-1 and TRBJ2-3, with 8 bases aligning to TRBD2. This CDR3 has 16 residues. CDR1 and CDR2 (germline): SGHRS, YFSETQ. V dropped 0 bases and J dropped 0; count of bases not matched to a gene: 3. The CDR3 nucleotides read TGCGCCAGCAGCTTGGGGGCGGGAGGTAGCACAGATACGCAGTATTTT. Residues: CASSLGAGGSTDTQYF.

The J gene is TRBJ1-3, the V gene TRBV30; D is ambiguous. The CDR3 loop spans 15 amino acids. Between the trimmed V and J ends, which lost 2 bases and 2 bases, there was a span of 13 bases. Germline lookup yields CDR1 GTSNPN and CDR2 SVGIG (reference sequence). As DNA, the CDR3 is TGTGCCTGGAGTCCTCTCGGCGGGGCTGGAAACACCATATATTTT. Translating it yields CAWSPLGGAGNTIYF. Full variable domain (remainder filled in from reference TRBV30 and TRBJ1-3): SQTIHQWPATLVQPVGSPLSLECTVEGTSNPNLYWYRQAAGRGLQLLFYSVGIGQISSEVPQNLSASRPQDRQFILSSKKLLLSDSGFYLCAWSPLGGAGNTIYFGEGSWLTVV.

The rearrangement joins TRBV6-1 to TRBJ2-1; D unresolved. The CDR3 runs to 15 residues. Germline V lookup: CDR1 MNHNS, CDR2 SASEGT. V shed 2 bases and J shed 9 bases, with 17 bases lying between them. CDR3 residues: CASSEFSGWVGEQFF. The CDR3 bases are TGTGCCAGCAGTGAATTTAGTGGGTGGGTGGGTGAGCAGTTCTTC.

This chain links TRBV13 with TRBJ2-7; a possible D gene is TRBD1 (5 bases). Trimming took off 3 bases at V and 7 bases at J, with 16 bases between the two ends. CDR1 is PRHDT and CDR2 is FYEKMQ in the germline V gene (reference sequence). The CDR3 is 14 amino acids. The CDR3 is CASSFGQGLWEQYF. CDR3 DNA sequence: TGTGCCAGCAGCTTTGGGCAGGGTCTGTGGGAGCAGTACTTC.

CDR3 DNA sequence: TGTGCCCGCCGGGGGCAAAGCTCCTACGAGCAGTACTTC. It codes for CARRGQSSYEQYF. This rearrangement joins TRBV2 to TRBJ2-7; D may match TRBD1 or TRBD2 (6 bases each). The CDR3 loop spans 13 amino acids. Germline V gene sequence: CDR1 SNHLY, CDR2 FYNNEI. The germline V and J ends were trimmed by 11 bases and 0 bases, with 14 bases remaining between them.

This clone has more than one count but fewer than ten. The chain links TRBV29-1 to TRBJ1-1; perhaps TRBD1 as D (6 bases). CDR1 and CDR2 (germline): SQVTM, ANQGSEA. The CDR3 is 12 amino acids. V was shortened by 6 bases and J by 5 bases, with 13 bases between the two germline ends. This CDR3 reads CSVMAGVTEAFF. The CDR3 nucleotides read TGCAGCGTCATGGCAGGGGTGACTGAAGCTTTCTTT.

The chain has TRBV18 and TRBJ2-2; 13 bases line up with TRBD2. CDR1 is KGHSH, CDR2 LQKENI, per germline. Trimming cost V 2 bases and J 6 bases; bases outside gene matches: 9. The CDR3 consists of 18 residues. This CDR3 is CASSPLITGTSGAGELFF. For the CDR3, the DNA is TGTGCCAGCTCACCATTAATTACCGGGACTAGCGGGGCCGGGGAGCTGTTTTTT.

The chain employs TRBV15 and TRBJ1-2; D remains ambiguous. The germline CDR1 and CDR2 sequences are LNHNV and YYDKDF (reference sequence). The CDR3 has 12 residues. Trimming removed 4 bases at V and 2 bases at J, with 5 bases between. DNA of the CDR3: TGTGCCACCAGCAACATAAACTATGGCTACACCTTC. This translates into CATSNINYGYTF. Drawing the rest from reference TRBV15 and TRBJ1-2, the complete variable domain is DAMVIQNPRYQVTQFGKPVTLSCSQTLNHNVMYWYQQKSSQAPKLLFHYYDKDFNNEADTPDNFQSRRPNTSFCFLDIRSPGLGDTAMYLCATSNINYGYTFGSGTRLTVV.

The chain joins TRBV28 to TRBJ2-7, with D possibly matching TRBD1 (5 bases). This CDR3 has 15 residues. Germline CDR1 reads MDHEN; CDR2 reads SYDVKM. With 5 bases removed from V and 4 bases from J, the gap between germline ends came to 18 bases. The CDR3 spells CASSDFDSPLYEQYF. The CDR3 DNA is TGTGCCAGCAGTGATTTCGACAGTCCCCTTTACGAGCAGTACTTC.

A single count supports this clone. The genes are TRBV18 and TRBJ1-1; D is possibly TRBD1 (5 bases). From germline, CDR1 is KGHSH and CDR2 LQKENI. Trimming took off 1 base at V and 6 bases at J, with 9 bases between the two ends. The CDR3 loop spans 13 amino acids. The CDR3 nucleotides are TGTGCCAGCTCACCACGGGGGTCGCCTGAAGCTTTCTTT. It encodes CASSPRGSPEAFF. Supplemented by reference TRBV18 and TRBJ1-1, the full variable domain reads NAGVMQNPRHLVRRRGQEARLRCSPMKGHSHVYWYRQLPEEGLKFMVYLQKENIIDESGMPKERFSAEFPKEGPSILRIQQVVRGDSAAYFCASSPRGSPEAFFGQGTRLTVV.